The source of this TCR beta chain is a study of blood T cells in healthy people across ages (dated by TCRdb to between 2014 and 2016). In the study overall: In model experiments, template switching captured roughly one uniquely barcoded TCR beta cDNA molecule for every two T cells. Using the same blood draw, the study looked at two additional independent replicas of 1 million unique cDNA reads for two donors, one aged 18 to 29 and the other aged 80 or older. The donors were split into four age groups: young (average about 16 years), middle-aged (39), aged (62) and long-lived (over 80). The study measured age-related changes in TCR beta repertoire diversity using deep sequencing normalized with unique cDNA molecular identifiers. Paper-wide results and their limitations: Observed TCR beta diversity per million T cells fell roughly linearly with age, and a significant reduction was already apparent by age approximately 40. Donor CMV infection status was unknown, potentially confounding age-related changes in expanded clonotypes. Compared with the aged group, more naive CD4+ T cells, fewer expanded clones and increased TCR diversity were shown by the long-lived group, suggesting age selection. A strong correlation was found between observed TCR beta diversity and the percentage of naive T cells measured by flow cytometry. Conclusive comparison of naive and antigen-experienced compartments was prevented by the profiling of bulk unsorted PBMCs. Total diversity estimates from one million sequenced T cells were considered lower bounds and underestimates.

Deletion took 6 bases off V and 0 bases off J, with a span of 9 bases between the germline ends. The germline V gene supplies CDR1 MDHEN and CDR2 SYDVKM. The CDR3 sequence holds 14 residues, the cysteine and phenylalanine included. Left in the record is the CDR3 DNA by itself, 42 bases read in frame from the first base. The protocol used for the library was 5' RACE. The listed sequencing device is Illumina HiSeq 2500. The second PCR ran for about 7 to 11 cycles and used a J-beta primer mix along with a sample-barcoded 5' primer. Each TCR beta cDNA molecule received a unique molecular identifier from a template-switch 5' adaptor carrying 12 random nucleotides. Each sample yielded at least 3 million CDR3-containing paired-end reads. All of the RNA was converted into first-strand cDNA using the Mint cDNA synthesis kit, with a TRBC-specific oligonucleotide serving as the primer. Following uracil-DNA glycosylase treatment, a first 18-cycle PCR with universal primers M1SS and BC2_uni_R was performed on all cDNA. The study's processing was this. For normalization, 1 million high-quality reads, each with a distinct molecular identifier, were randomly selected from each sample. Reads with shared molecular identifiers were discarded instead of being binned into consensus sequences. CDR3 identification, clonotype clustering and error correction used MiTCR with a Q25 quality threshold and the strictest error-elimination algorithm. A nonparametric unseen species model with Euler transformation was used to estimate a lower bound on total TCR beta diversity. TCRdb reworked the public reads: Q25 trimming with fastp, MiXCR clone assembly, productive beta chains retained. Merged by CDR3 protein, the rows form single entries marked with the most common genes and DNA. The V and J calls shown here were made by TCRdb, not taken from the authors' results. Counted in this sample were about 760,000 distinct CDR3 sequences; about 25% of them appeared once. Jointly, the top ten make up more than 8.5% of the sample.

The donors were roughly 40 Caucasian individuals from Russia, aged roughly 6 to 100 years, who were systemically healthy. Around 10 milliliters of peripheral blood were drawn from each donor into EDTA-treated Vacutainer tubes. Ficoll-Paque density-gradient centrifugation was used to isolate PBMCs, with at least 6.5 million per sample. Total RNA, at least 6 micrograms per sample, was extracted from PBMCs with Trizol reagent. Naive CD45RAhigh/CD27high T cell percentages were measured by flow cytometry on a PBMC aliquot from every donor. About this clonotype: It lacks a known antigen. No base qualities exist here, and no much larger clone lies one base off it.

These data were also filed under a second study, of T cells of mothers and their children. As the second study states: Nine systemically healthy Caucasian individuals, comprising three mothers and their six children, were included as donors. cDNA synthesis consumed the entire amount of extracted RNA, loaded at around 1.5 ug RNA in each 15 ul reaction. In the second PCR, the M1S primer introduced both the sample barcodes and 2-4 random nucleotides. Over 10 million TCR beta CDR3 reads came from each mother, compared with roughly 2.8 million reads from each child. In both related and unrelated pairs, thymic selection shapes the output of TCR recombination in a similar way, with inherited differences having only a minor effect. Normalized repertoire overlap in related mother-child pairs was always slightly higher than in unrelated mother-child pairs, but the difference was never significant. With a sensitivity of approximately 96 clones per million clonotypes, no persistent microchimeric T cell clones were detected. The study used deep NGS to compare TCR beta repertoires of mothers and children, seeking features distinguishing related mother-child pairs from unrelated individuals. The mean age was around 42 +/- 4 years for the mothers and approximately 11 +/- 4 years for the children. Libraries were sequenced on Illumina HiSeq 2000 with 100+100 nt paired-end reads after adapter ligation with NEBNext reagents. Mother and child libraries were prepared a month apart and sequenced in separate runs to prevent cross-contamination. For each donor, between about 450,000 and 2,300,000 distinct TCR beta clonotypes were identified. Naive TCR beta clonotypes were estimated from low-frequency clonotypes matched to each donor's FACS-determined naive share, without sorting.

This sequence was found in a boy younger than 18 in good health. The chain is made from TRBV28 and TRBJ2-1; the D region possibly corresponds to TRBD2 (5 bases align). The sample comprised blood. The DNA reads as follows: TGTGCCAGCAGGGTAGCGAGCTCCTACAATGAGCAGTTCTTC. It codes for CASRVASSYNEQFF. The CDR3 plus the reference TRBV28 and TRBJ2-1 genes for the other parts give the full variable domain: DVKVTQSSRYLVKRTGEKVFLECVQDMDHENMFWYRQDPGLGLRLIYFSYDVKMKEKGDIPEGYSVSREKKERFSLILESASTNQTSMYLCASRVASSYNEQFFGPGTRLTVL.